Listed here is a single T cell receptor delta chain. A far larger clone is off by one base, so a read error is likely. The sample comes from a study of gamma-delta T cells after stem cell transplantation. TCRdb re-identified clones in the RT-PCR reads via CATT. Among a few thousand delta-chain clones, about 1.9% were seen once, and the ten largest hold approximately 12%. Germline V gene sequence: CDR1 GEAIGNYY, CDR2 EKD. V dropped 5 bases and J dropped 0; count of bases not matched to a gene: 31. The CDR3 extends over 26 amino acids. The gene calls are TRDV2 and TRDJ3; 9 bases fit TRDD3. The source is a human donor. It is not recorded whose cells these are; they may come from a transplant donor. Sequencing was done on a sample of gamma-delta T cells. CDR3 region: CACAPVHVGDNIQRSFGSWDTRQMFF. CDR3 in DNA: TGTGCCTGTGCCCCAGTACACGTGGGGGATAATATCCAACGTTCATTCGGCTCCTGGGACACCCGACAGATGTTTTTC.